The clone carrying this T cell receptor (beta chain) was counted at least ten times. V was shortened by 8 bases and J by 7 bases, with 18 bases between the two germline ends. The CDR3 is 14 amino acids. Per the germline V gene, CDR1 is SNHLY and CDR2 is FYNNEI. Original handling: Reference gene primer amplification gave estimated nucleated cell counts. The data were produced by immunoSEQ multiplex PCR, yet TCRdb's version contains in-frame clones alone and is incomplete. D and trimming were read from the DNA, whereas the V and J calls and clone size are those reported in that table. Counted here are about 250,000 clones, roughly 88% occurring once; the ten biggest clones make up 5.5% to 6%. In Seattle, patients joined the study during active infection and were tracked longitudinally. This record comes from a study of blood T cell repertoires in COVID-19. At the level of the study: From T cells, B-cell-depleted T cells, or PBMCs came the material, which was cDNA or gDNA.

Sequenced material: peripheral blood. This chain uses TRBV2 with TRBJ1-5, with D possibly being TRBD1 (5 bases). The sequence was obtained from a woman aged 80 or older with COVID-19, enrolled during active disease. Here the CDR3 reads CASDSGQGGQPQHF. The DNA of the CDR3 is TGTGCCAGCGATTCAGGGCAGGGCGGCCAGCCCCAGCATTTT.